This T cell receptor beta chain was recorded in a study of OX40 agonist ivuxolimab in advanced cancers. The CDR3 has 14 residues. Germline V gives CDR1 SGHKS, CDR2 YYEKEE (reference sequence). J was trimmed by 4 bases and V by 4 bases; bases with no gene match: 6. Clones were read by immunoSEQ multiplex PCR, and TCRdb kept only the in-frame ones, dropping some. Found here are roughly 100,000 clones, around 90% of them singletons; the top ten hold approximately 0.8%. This sequence originates from an adult with an advanced solid tumor such as melanoma, head and neck, liver or kidney cancer. Sample: CD4+ or CD8+ T cells sorted from blood, taken in a trial of the OX40 agonist ivuxolimab. The chain uses TRBV5-5 and TRBJ2-3; 7 nucleotides align to TRBD1. The DNA of the CDR3 is TGTGCCAGCAGCCCGACAGGGCAGGCAGATACGCAGTATTTT. This codes for CASSPTGQADTQYF.